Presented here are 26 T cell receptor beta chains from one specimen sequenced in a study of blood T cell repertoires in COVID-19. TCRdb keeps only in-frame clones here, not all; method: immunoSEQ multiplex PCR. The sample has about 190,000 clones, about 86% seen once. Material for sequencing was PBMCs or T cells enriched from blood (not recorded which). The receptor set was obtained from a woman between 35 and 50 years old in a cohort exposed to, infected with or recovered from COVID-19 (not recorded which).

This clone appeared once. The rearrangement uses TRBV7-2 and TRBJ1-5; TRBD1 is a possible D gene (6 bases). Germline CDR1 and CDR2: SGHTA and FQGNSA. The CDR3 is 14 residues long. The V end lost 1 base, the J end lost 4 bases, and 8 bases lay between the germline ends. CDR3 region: CASSLGQGNQPQHF. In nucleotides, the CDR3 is TGTGCCAGCAGCTTAGGGCAGGGGAATCAGCCCCAGCATTTT.

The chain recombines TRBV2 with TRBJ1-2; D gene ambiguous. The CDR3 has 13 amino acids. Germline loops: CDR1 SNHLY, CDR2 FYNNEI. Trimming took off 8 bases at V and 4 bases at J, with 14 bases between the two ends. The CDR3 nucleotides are TGTGCCAGCCCGTGGGCATTGGGCTATGGCTACACCTTC. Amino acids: CASPWALGYGYTF.

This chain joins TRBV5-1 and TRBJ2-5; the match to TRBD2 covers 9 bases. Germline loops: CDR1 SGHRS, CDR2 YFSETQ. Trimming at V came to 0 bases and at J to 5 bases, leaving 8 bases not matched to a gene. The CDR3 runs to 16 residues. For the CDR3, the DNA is TGCGCCAGCAGCTTGGCCGCGGGAGGGCCCGATGAGACCCAGTACTTC. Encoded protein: CASSLAAGGPDETQYF.

CDR3 DNA: TGCGCCAGCAGCCAAGAATCAACGGACAGGGGTGAGCAGTACTTC. It encodes CASSQESTDRGEQYF. The J gene is TRBJ2-7, the V gene TRBV4-1; 9 bases are shared with TRBD1. V shed 0 bases and J 7 bases; nucleotides not matched to a gene: 7. Germline V gives CDR1 MGHRA, CDR2 YSYEKL. The CDR3 runs 15 residues.

In nucleotides, the CDR3 is TGTGCCACCAGCAGAGATAGGGGAATCAATCAGCCCCAGCATTTT. Protein product: CATSRDRGINQPQHF. The rearrangement links TRBV15 to TRBJ1-5, with D perhaps matching TRBD1 (5 bases). Germline CDR1 LNHNV, CDR2 YYDKDF (reference sequence). This CDR3 comprises 15 residues. The ends were cut back, 0 bases at V and 3 bases at J, with 9 bases in the middle.

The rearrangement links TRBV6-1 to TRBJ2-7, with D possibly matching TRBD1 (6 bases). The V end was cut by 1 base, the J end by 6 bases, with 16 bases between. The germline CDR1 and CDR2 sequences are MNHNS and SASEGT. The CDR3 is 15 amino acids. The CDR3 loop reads CASSEGAGVSREQYF. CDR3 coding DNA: TGTGCCAGCAGTGAAGGGGCAGGGGTTAGTCGCGAGCAGTACTTC.

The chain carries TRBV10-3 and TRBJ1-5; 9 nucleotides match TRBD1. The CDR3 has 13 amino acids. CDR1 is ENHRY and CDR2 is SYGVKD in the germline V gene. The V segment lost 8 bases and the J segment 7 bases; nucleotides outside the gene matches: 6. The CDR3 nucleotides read TGTGCCATCTCGAGACAGGGGGAACAGCCCCAGCATTTT. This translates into CAISRQGEQPQHF.

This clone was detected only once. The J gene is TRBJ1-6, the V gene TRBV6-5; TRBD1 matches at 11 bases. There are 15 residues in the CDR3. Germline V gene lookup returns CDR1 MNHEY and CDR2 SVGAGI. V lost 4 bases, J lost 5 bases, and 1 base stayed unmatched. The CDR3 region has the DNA TGTGCCAGCAGTTGGACAGGGGGCGATAATTCACCCCTCCACTTT. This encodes CASSWTGGDNSPLHF.

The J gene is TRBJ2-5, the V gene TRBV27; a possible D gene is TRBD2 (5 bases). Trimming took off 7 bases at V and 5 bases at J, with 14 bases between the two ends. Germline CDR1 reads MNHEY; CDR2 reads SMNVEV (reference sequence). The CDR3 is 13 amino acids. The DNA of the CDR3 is TGTGCCAGCACCAGAGAGGCGGGTGAGACCCAGTACTTC. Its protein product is CASTREAGETQYF.

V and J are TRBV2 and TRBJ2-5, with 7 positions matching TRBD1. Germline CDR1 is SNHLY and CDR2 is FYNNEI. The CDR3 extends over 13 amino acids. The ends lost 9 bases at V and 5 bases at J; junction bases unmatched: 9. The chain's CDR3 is CASTPGQRETQYF. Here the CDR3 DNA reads TGTGCCAGTACGCCGGGACAGAGGGAGACCCAGTACTTC.

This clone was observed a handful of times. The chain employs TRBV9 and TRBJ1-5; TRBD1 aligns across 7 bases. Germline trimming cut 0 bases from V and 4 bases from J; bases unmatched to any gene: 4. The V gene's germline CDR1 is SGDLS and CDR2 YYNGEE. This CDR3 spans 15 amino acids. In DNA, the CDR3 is TGTGCCAGCAGCGTAGGACAGGGAGTGAATCAGCCCCAGCATTTT. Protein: CASSVGQGVNQPQHF.

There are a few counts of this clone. The DNA of the CDR3 is TGCACCAGCAGCCAAGATCGGCTAGCGGGGGGACGGCACACAGATACGCAGTATTTT. It codes for CTSSQDRLAGGRHTDTQYF. V is TRBV1 and J is TRBJ2-3; the D segment call TRBD2 is taken from the table without a DNA check. TRBV1 is described as a pseudogene. This CDR3 has 19 amino acids.

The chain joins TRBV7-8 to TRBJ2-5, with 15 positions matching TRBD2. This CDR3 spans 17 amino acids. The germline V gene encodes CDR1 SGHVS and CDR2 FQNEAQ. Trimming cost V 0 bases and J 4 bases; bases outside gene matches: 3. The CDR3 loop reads CASSLAGLAGGGETQYF. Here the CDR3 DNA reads TGTGCCAGCAGCTTAGCGGGACTAGCGGGGGGTGGAGAGACCCAGTACTTC.

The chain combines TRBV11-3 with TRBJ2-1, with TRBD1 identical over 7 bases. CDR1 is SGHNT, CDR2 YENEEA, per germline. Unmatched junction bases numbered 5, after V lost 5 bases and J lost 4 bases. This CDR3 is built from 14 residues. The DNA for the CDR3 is TGTGCCAGCAGCCTACCACAGGGGTACAATGAGCAGTTCTTC. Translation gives CASSLPQGYNEQFF.

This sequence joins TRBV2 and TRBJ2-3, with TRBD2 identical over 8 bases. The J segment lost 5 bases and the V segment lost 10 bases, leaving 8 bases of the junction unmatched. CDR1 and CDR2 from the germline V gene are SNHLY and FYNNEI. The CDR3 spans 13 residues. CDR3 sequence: CATRGGLGDTQYF. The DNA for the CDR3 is TGTGCCACCCGGGGGGGCCTTGGAGATACGCAGTATTTT.

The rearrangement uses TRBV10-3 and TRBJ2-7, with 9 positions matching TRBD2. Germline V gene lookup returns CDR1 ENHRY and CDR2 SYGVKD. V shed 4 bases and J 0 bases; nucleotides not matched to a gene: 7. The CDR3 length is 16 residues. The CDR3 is CAISGGLAGTSYEQYF. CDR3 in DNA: TGTGCCATCAGTGGGGGCCTAGCGGGGACCTCCTACGAGCAGTACTTC.

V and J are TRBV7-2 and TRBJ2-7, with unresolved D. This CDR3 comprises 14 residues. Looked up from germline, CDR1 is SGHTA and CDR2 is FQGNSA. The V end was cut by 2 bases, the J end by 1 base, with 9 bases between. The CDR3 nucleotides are TGTGCCAGCAGCTTATTGGCAGGATCCTACGAGCAGTACTTC. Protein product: CASSLLAGSYEQYF.

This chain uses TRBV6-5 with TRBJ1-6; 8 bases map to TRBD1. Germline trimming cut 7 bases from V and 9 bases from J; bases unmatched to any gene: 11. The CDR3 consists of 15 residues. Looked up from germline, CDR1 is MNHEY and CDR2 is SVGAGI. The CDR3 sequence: CASNPGQASGSPLHF. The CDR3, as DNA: TGTGCCAGCAATCCGGGACAGGCCAGCGGTTCACCCCTCCACTTT.

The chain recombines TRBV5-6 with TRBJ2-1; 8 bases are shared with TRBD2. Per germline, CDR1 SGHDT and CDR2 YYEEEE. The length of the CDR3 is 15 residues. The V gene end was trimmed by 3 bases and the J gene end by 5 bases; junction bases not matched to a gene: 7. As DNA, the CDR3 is TGTGCCAGCAGCTCCCGACTAGCGTTCGACAATGAGCAGTTCTTC. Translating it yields CASSSRLAFDNEQFF.

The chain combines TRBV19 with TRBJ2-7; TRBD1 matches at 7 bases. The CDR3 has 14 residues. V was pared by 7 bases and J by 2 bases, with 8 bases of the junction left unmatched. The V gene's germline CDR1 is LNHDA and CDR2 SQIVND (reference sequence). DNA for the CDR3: TGTGCCAGTACCACCCGGGACAGCCCCTACGAGCAGTACTTC. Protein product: CASTTRDSPYEQYF.

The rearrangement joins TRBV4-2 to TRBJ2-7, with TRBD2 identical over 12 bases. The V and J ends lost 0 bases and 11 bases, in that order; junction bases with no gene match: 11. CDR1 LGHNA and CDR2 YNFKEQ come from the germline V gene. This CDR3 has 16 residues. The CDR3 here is CASSQEIASGRVYKYF. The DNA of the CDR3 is TGTGCCAGCAGCCAAGAAATCGCTAGCGGGAGGGTTTATAAGTACTTC.

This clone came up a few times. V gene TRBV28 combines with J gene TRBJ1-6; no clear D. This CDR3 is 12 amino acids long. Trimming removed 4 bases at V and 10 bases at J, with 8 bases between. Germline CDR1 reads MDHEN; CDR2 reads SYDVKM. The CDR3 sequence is CASSSEVSPLHF. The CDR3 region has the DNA TGTGCCAGCAGTTCCGAGGTGTCACCCCTCCACTTT.

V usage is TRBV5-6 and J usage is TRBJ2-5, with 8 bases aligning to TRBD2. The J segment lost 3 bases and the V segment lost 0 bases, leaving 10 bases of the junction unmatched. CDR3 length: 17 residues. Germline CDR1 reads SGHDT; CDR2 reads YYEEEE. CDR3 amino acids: CASSLADSGKVEETQYF. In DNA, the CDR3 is TGTGCCAGCAGCTTGGCGGATAGCGGGAAGGTAGAAGAGACCCAGTACTTC.

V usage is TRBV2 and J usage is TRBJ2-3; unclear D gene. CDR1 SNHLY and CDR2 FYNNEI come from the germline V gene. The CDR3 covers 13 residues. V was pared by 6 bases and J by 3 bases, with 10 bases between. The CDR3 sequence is CASRGWSTDTQYF. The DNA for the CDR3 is TGTGCCAGCAGGGGCTGGTCTACAGATACGCAGTATTTT.

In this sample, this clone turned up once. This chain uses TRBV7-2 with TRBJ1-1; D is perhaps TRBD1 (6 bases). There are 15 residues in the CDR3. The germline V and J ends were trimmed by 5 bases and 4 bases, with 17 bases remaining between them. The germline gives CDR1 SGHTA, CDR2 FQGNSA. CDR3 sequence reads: CASSPWTETSTEAFF. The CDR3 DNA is TGTGCCAGCAGCCCGTGGACAGAAACCTCCACTGAAGCTTTCTTT. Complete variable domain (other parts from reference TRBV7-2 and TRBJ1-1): GAGVSQSPSNKVTEKGKDVELRCDPISGHTALYWYRQSLGQGLEFLIYFQGNSAPDKSGLPSDRFSAERTGGSVSTLTIQRTQQEDSAVYLCASSPWTETSTEAFFGQGTRLTVV.

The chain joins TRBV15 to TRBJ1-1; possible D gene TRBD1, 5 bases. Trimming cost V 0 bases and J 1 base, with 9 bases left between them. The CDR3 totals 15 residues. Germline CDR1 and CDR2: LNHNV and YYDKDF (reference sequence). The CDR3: CATSRDIGENTEAFF. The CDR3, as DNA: TGTGCCACCAGCAGAGATATAGGGGAGAACACTGAAGCTTTCTTT.